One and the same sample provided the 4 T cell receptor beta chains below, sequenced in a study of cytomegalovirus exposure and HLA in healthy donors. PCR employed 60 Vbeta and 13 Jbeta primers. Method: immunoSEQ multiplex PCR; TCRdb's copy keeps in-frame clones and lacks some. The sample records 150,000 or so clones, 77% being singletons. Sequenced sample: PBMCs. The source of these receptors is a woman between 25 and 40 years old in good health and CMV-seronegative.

The CDR3 protein is CASSTRGGIMNTEAFF. For the CDR3, the DNA is TGTGCCAGCAGCACCCGGGGGGGCATAATGAACACTGAAGCTTTCTTT. The chain joins TRBV7-2 to TRBJ1-1, with D possibly matching TRBD1 (6 bases). This CDR3 is built from 16 residues. The germline gives CDR1 SGHTA, CDR2 FQGNSA. Trimming took 5 bases from V and 0 from J, leaving 16 bases between them.

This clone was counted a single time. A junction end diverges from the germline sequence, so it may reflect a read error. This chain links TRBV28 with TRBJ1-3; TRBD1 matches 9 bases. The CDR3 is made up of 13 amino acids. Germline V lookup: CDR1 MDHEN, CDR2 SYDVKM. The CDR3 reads CASREGQGITIYF. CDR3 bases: TGTGCCAGCAGAGAGGGACAGGGAATCACCATATATTTT. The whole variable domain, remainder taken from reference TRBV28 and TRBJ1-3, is DVKVTQSSRYLVKRTGEKVFLECVQDMDHENMFWYRQDPGLGLRLIYFSYDVKMKEKGDIPEGYSVSREKKERFSLILESASTNQTSMYLCASREGQGITIYFGEGSWLTVV.

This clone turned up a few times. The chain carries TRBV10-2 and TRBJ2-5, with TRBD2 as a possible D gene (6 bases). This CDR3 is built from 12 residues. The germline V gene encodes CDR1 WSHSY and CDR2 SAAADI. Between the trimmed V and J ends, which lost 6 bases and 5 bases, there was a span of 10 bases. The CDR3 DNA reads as TGCGCCAGCAGCGGGAGTCGCGAGACCCAGTACTTC. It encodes CASSGSRETQYF.

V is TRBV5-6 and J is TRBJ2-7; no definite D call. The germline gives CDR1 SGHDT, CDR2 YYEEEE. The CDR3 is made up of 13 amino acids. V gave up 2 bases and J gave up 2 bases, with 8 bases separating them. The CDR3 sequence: CASSLELTYEQYF. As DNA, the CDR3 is TGTGCCAGCAGCTTAGAACTTACCTACGAGCAGTACTTC.